This T cell receptor beta chain was recorded in a study of blood T cell repertoires in COVID-19. The wider study: T cells, B-cell-depleted T cells, or PBMCs provided the cDNA or gDNA that served as material.

The CDR3 has 17 amino acids. Germline CDR1 and CDR2: SQVTM and ANQGSEA. V was pared by 4 bases and J by 6 bases, with 16 bases of the junction left unmatched. Data came from immunoSEQ multiplex PCR; TCRdb stores just in-frame clones and leaves some out. The table has hundreds of thousands of clones, around 87% seen once. The sample was peripheral blood. The receptor was derived from a middle-aged woman who had recovered from COVID-19. The rearrangement links TRBV29-1 to TRBJ1-4; 8 bases map to TRBD1. The CDR3 region is CSVGLWGQVSRHEKLFF. CDR3 DNA: TGCAGCGTTGGGCTTTGGGGACAGGTTTCGCGGCATGAAAAACTGTTTTTT. Drawing the rest from reference TRBV29-1 and TRBJ1-4, the complete variable domain is SAVISQKPSRDICQRGTSLTIQCQVDSQVTMMFWYRQQPGQSLTLIATANQGSEATYESGFVIDKFPISRPNLTFSTLTVSNMSPEDSSIYLCSVGLWGQVSRHEKLFFGSGTQLSVL.